This T cell receptor (beta chain) was documented in a study of shared T cell receptors in the human thymus. Profiled with immunoSEQ multiplex PCR; TCRdb holds only in-frame clones, not every one. The table includes almost 550,000 clones, about 84% detected once. V gave up 5 bases and J gave up 2 bases; unmatched junction bases: 8. This CDR3 has 15 amino acids. CDR1 is MDHEN and CDR2 is SYDVKM in the germline V gene. The sample was also reused in another study, on human thymus T cells. In that study: Thymus specimens were resections from corrective heart surgery. Apparent bias marked the V and J gene usage of thymic and blood repertoires.

The sample consisted of thymocytes. J is TRBJ2-7 and V is TRBV28; 8 nucleotides align to TRBD1. This receptor was obtained from a boy in the first two years of life with a congenital heart defect. The CDR3 DNA reads TGTGCCAGCAGTCGAGGACAGGGAGGAACCTACGAGCAGTACTTC. Its protein product is CASSRGQGGTYEQYF.